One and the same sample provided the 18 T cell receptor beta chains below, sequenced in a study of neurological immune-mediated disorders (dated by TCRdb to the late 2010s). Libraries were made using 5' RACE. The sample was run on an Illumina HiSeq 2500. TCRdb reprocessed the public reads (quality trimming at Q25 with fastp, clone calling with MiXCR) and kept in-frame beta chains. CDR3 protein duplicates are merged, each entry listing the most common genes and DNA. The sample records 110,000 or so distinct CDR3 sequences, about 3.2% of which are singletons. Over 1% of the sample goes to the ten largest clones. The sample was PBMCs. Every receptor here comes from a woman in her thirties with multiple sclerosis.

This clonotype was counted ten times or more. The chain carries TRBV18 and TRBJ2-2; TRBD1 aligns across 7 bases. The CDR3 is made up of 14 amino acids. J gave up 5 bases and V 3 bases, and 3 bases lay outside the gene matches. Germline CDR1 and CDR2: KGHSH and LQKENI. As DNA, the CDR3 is TGTGCCAGCTCACCGGGACAGCTGACCGGGGAGCTGTTTTTT. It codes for CASSPGQLTGELFF.

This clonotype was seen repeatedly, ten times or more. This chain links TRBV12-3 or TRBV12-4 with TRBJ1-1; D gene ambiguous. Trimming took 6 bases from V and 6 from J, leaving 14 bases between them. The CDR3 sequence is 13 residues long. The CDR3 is CASSLGQRAEAFF. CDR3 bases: TGTGCCAGCAGCCTGGGCCAGAGGGCTGAAGCTTTCTTT.

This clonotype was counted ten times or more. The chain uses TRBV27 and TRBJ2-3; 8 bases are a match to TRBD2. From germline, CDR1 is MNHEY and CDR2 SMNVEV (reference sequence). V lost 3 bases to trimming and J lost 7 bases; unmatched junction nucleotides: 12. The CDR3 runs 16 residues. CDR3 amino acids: CASSLGGSGGLYTQYF. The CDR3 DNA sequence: TGTGCCAGCAGTTTGGGGGGGTCGGGAGGGCTTTATACGCAGTATTTT.

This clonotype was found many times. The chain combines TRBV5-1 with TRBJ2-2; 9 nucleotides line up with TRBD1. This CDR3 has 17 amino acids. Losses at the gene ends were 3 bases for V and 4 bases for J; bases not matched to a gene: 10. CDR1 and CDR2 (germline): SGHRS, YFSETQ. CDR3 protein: CASSSGRTGETTGELFF. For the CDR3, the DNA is TGCGCCAGCAGCTCGGGTCGGACAGGGGAGACCACCGGGGAGCTGTTTTTT.

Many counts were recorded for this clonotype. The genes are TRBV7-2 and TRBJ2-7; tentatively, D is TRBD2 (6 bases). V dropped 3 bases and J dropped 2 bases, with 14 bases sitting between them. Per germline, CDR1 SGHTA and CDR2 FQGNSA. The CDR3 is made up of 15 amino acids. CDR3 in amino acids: CASSFEIAEPYEQYF. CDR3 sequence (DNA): TGTGCCAGCAGCTTTGAGATAGCGGAGCCCTACGAGCAGTACTTC.

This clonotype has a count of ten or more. This CDR3 reads CASSFNGYTF. The CDR3 coding sequence is TGTGCCAGCAGTTTCAATGGCTACACCTTC. The chain joins TRBV12-3 or TRBV12-4 to TRBJ1-2; no reliable D call. CDR3 length equals 10 residues. V gave up 3 bases and J gave up 6 bases, with 2 bases separating them.

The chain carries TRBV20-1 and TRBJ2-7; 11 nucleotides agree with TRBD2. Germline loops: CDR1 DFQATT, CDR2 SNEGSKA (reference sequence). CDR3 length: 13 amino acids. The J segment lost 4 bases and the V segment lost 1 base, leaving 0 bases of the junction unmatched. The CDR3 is CSARGTSGYEQYF. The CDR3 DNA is TGCAGTGCTAGAGGGACTAGCGGGTACGAGCAGTACTTC.

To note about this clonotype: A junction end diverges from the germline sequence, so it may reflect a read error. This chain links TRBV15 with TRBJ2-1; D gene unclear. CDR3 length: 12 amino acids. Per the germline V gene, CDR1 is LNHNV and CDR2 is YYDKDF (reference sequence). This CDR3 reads CANSRISYEQFF. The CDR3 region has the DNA TGTGCCAACAGCCGAATTTCATATGAGCAGTTCTTC.

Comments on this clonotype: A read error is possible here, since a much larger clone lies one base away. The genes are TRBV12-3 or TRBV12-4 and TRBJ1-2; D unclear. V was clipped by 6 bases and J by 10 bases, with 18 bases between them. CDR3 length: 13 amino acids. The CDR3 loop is CASSPGVSRDYTF. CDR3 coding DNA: TGTGCCAGCAGCCCCGGGGTGAGTCGGGACTACACCTTC.

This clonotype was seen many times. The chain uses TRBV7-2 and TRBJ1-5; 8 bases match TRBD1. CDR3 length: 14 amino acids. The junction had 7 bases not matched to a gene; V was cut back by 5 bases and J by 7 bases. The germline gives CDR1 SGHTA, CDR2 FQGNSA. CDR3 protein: CASSPRQGRQPQHF. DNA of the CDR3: TGTGCCAGCAGCCCGCGACAGGGGAGGCAGCCCCAGCATTTT.

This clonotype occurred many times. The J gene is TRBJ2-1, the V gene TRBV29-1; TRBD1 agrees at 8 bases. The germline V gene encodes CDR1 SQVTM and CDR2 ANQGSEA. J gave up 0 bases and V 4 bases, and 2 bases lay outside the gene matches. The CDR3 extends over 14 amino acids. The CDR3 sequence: CSVAGGSSYNEQFF. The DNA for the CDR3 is TGCAGCGTTGCAGGGGGCAGCTCCTACAATGAGCAGTTCTTC.

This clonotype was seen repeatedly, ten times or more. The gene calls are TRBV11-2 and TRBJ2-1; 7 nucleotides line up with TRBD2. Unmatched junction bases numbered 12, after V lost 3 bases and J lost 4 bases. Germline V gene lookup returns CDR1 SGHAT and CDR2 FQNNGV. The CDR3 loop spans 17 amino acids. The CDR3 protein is CASSFSSGAEGYNEQFF. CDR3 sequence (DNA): TGTGCCAGCAGCTTCTCCAGCGGGGCTGAGGGGTACAATGAGCAGTTCTTC.

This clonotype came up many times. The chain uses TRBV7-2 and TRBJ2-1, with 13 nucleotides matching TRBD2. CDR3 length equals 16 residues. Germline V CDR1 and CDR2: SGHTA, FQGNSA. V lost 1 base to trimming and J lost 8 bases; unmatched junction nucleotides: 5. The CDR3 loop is CASSLVGLAGAHEQFF. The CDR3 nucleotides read TGTGCCAGCAGCTTAGTTGGACTAGCGGGAGCCCATGAGCAGTTCTTC. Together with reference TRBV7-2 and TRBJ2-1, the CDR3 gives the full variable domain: GAGVSQSPSNKVTEKGKDVELRCDPISGHTALYWYRQSLGQGLEFLIYFQGNSAPDKSGLPSDRFSAERTGGSVSTLTIQRTQQEDSAVYLCASSLVGLAGAHEQFFGPGTRLTVL.

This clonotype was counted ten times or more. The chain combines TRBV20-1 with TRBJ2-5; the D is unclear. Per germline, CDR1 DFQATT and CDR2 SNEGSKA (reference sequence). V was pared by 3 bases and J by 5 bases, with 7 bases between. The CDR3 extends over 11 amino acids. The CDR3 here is CSASLGETQYF. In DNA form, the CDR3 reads TGCAGTGCTAGTCTTGGGGAGACCCAGTACTTC.

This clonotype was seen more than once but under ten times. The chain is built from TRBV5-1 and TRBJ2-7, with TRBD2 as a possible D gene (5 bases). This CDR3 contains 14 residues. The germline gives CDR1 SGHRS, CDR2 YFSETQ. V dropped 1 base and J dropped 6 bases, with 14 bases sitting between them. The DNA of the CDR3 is TGCGCCAGCAGCTTGCCGGGGTTTGGTGGCGAGCAGTACTTC. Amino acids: CASSLPGFGGEQYF.

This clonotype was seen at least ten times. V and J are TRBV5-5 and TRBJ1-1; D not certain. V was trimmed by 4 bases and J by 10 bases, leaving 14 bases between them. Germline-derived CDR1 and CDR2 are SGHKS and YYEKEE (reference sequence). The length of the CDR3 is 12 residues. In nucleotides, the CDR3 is TGTGCCAGCAGCGCGGAGGGTTCTGTAGCTTTCTTT. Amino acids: CASSAEGSVAFF. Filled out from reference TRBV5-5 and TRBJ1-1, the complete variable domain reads DAGVTQSPTHLIKTRGQQVTLRCSPISGHKSVSWYQQVLGQGPQFIFQYYEKEERGRGNFPDRFSARQFPNYSSELNVNALLLGDSALYLCASSAEGSVAFFGQGTRLTVV.

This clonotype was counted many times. The CDR3 DNA is TGTGCCAGCAGCTTAGGGACGGATAGTTACGAGCAGTACTTC. Translated: CASSLGTDSYEQYF. This chain connects TRBV7-6 to TRBJ2-7; D unresolved. Germline assignment: CDR1 SGHVS and CDR2 FNYEAQ. Trimming stripped 1 base from V and 4 bases from J, with 11 bases between. The CDR3 covers 14 residues.

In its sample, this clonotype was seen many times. The CDR3 here is CASSMPGAGFEQYF. In DNA, the CDR3 is TGTGCCAGCTCAATGCCGGGGGCAGGTTTCGAGCAGTACTTC. V is TRBV18 and J is TRBJ2-7; D possibly uses TRBD1 or TRBD2 (6 bases each). This CDR3 comprises 14 residues. V was shortened by 5 bases and J by 6 bases, with 17 bases between the two germline ends. Germline loops: CDR1 KGHSH, CDR2 LQKENI.